A selection of T cell receptor beta chains follows, all from one sample in a study of shared clonotypes between healthy human individuals. Repertoires were generated with immunoSEQ multiplex PCR, while TCRdb's copy carries only in-frame clones and drops some. The data show hundreds of thousands of clones, approximately 75% seen once. The sample taken for sequencing was memory CD4+ T cells sorted from blood. Receptor source: a woman in her twenties or thirties in good health. Each CDR3 is given with its conserved first and last residue. The D gene is left open where the match is weak. The size of a clone is reported for some rows only, either as once, few or many, or as a class for expanded clones.

TRBV28	TRBJ2-7	TRBD2	.	TGTGCCAGCAGTTCTTACCGACTAGCGGACCCCTACGAGCAGTACTTC	CASSSYRLADPYEQYF
TRBV28	TRBJ1-1	.	.	TGTGCCAGCCGATGGGAGGGCGGAACTGAAGCTTTCTTT	CASRWEGGTEAFF
TRBV10-1	TRBJ2-1	TRBD2	once	TGCGCCAGCAGTGTCGCGGGAGAACCATACAATGAGCAGTTCTTC	CASSVAGEPYNEQFF
TRBV19	TRBJ1-1	.	few	TGTGCCAGTAGGCGGCGCCAGGAAGAAGCTTTCTTT	CASRRRQEEAFF
TRBV28	TRBJ2-3	.	.	TGTGCCAGCAGTTTATGGGGGGCGGGAGATACGCAGTATTTT	CASSLWGAGDTQYF
TRBV4-2	TRBJ2-7	TRBD2	few	TGTGCCAGCAGCTTACTTGCGGGAGTAGGGGTGGGCGAGCAGTACTTC	CASSLLAGVGVGEQYF
TRBV7-8	TRBJ2-7	TRBD1	many	TGTGCCAGCAGCCTAATACCAGGGGGAGCCTACGAGCAGTACTTC	CASSLIPGGAYEQYF
TRBV2	TRBJ2-7	.	.	TGTGCCAGCACCCCCAACCCTATAGTCATCGTCAACGAGCAGTACTTC	CASTPNPIVIVNEQYF
TRBV15	TRBJ2-1	TRBD2	.	TGTGCCACCAGCCCCCTAGCGGAATCCCCTGTCAATGAGCAGTTCTTC	CATSPLAESPVNEQFF
TRBV19	TRBJ1-5	.	once	TGTGCCAGTAGTCAGGGGCGAGGCGGTGGCAATCAGCCCCAGCATTTT	CASSQGRGGGNQPQHF